This entry lists 8 T cell receptor beta chains sequenced from one sample in a study of cytomegalovirus exposure and HLA in healthy donors. Both 60 Vbeta primers and 13 Jbeta primers went into the PCR. The method was immunoSEQ multiplex PCR; TCRdb's version includes in-frame clones alone and lacks a portion of them. The sample includes some 160,000 clones, 70% to 80% of them seen just once. The sample was PBMCs. The receptors stem from a man between 60 and 75 years old in good health and CMV-seronegative.

The gene calls are TRBV4-1 and TRBJ2-7; 11 positions agree with TRBD1. The CDR3 spans 16 residues. J was trimmed by 1 base and V by 0 bases; bases with no gene match: 2. The germline V gene encodes CDR1 MGHRA and CDR2 YSYEKL. CDR3 coding DNA: TGCGCCAGCAGCCAAGATAGGGACAGGGGGTCCTACGAGCAGTACTTC. As protein: CASSQDRDRGSYEQYF.

To note about this clone: This sample includes further DNA sequences coding for the same CDR3. The rearrangement joins TRBV6-1 to TRBJ2-1, with 10 bases matching TRBD1. The CDR3 totals 15 residues. The trim removed 1 base at V and 4 bases at J, leaving 1 base unmatched. Germline CDR1 reads MNHNS; CDR2 reads SASEGT. Here the CDR3 DNA reads TGTGCCAGCAGTGAAGGACAGGGGGCTTACAATGAGCAGTTCTTC. As protein: CASSEGQGAYNEQFF.

This clone was seen more than once but under ten times. The chain employs TRBV30 and TRBJ2-2, with 7 bases identical to TRBD2. The V segment lost 5 bases and the J segment 2 bases; nucleotides outside the gene matches: 14. Germline CDR1 is GTSNPN and CDR2 is SVGIG (reference sequence). This CDR3 spans 17 amino acids. This CDR3 reads CAWGDPSGTVNTGELFF. CDR3 in DNA: TGTGCCTGGGGAGACCCCAGCGGGACGGTTAACACCGGGGAGCTGTTTTTT.

As regards this clone: A read error may account for a junction end that differs from germline. The J gene is TRBJ1-2, the V gene TRBV6-5, with a possible D match to TRBD1 (6 bases). The length of the CDR3 is 13 residues. CDR1 MNHEY and CDR2 SVGAGI come from the germline V gene. CDR3 sequence (DNA): TGTGCCAGCACCGCCCCTCAGGGGCATGGCTACCCCTTC. This encodes CASTAPQGHGYPF.

This clone was seen a few times. The chain has TRBV27 and TRBJ1-1, with D maybe TRBD1 (5 bases). This CDR3 is 13 amino acids long. The V gene lost 6 bases and the J gene lost 5 bases, with 13 bases spanning the gap. CDR1 is MNHEY and CDR2 is SMNVEV in the germline V gene (reference sequence). CDR3 in amino acids: CASRRPGGTEAFF. CDR3 in DNA: TGTGCCAGCAGACGACCGGGGGGAACTGAAGCTTTCTTT.

The rearrangement joins TRBV19 to TRBJ2-1, with D possibly being TRBD1 (5 bases). The length of the CDR3 is 15 residues. Germline V CDR1 and CDR2: LNHDA, SQIVND (reference sequence). The V gene lost 3 bases and the J gene lost 6 bases, with 15 bases spanning the gap. CDR3 nucleotides: TGTGCCAGTAGTATTCAGGGATCAGTAGGCAATGAGCAGTTCTTC. Amino acid sequence: CASSIQGSVGNEQFF.

This clone has just one count. This sequence joins TRBV4-2 and TRBJ2-3; 10 bases align to TRBD2. CDR3 length: 19 amino acids. Germline CDR1 and CDR2: LGHNA and YNFKEQ. J was trimmed by 11 bases and V by 0 bases; bases with no gene match: 20. As DNA, the CDR3 is TGTGCCAGCAGCCAAGAACACATAGGACTAGCGGAAGCAACGTTTAAGCAGTATTTT. Its translation is CASSQEHIGLAEATFKQYF.

V usage is TRBV11-3 and J usage is TRBJ2-7; D gene unclear. This CDR3 region has 16 residues. The germline gives CDR1 SGHNT, CDR2 YENEEA. V was clipped by 7 bases and J by 3 bases, with 22 bases between them. This chain's CDR3 is CASTSCLVAAGYEQYF. DNA of the CDR3: TGTGCCAGCACATCCTGCCTGGTAGCAGCCGGCTACGAGCAGTACTTC.